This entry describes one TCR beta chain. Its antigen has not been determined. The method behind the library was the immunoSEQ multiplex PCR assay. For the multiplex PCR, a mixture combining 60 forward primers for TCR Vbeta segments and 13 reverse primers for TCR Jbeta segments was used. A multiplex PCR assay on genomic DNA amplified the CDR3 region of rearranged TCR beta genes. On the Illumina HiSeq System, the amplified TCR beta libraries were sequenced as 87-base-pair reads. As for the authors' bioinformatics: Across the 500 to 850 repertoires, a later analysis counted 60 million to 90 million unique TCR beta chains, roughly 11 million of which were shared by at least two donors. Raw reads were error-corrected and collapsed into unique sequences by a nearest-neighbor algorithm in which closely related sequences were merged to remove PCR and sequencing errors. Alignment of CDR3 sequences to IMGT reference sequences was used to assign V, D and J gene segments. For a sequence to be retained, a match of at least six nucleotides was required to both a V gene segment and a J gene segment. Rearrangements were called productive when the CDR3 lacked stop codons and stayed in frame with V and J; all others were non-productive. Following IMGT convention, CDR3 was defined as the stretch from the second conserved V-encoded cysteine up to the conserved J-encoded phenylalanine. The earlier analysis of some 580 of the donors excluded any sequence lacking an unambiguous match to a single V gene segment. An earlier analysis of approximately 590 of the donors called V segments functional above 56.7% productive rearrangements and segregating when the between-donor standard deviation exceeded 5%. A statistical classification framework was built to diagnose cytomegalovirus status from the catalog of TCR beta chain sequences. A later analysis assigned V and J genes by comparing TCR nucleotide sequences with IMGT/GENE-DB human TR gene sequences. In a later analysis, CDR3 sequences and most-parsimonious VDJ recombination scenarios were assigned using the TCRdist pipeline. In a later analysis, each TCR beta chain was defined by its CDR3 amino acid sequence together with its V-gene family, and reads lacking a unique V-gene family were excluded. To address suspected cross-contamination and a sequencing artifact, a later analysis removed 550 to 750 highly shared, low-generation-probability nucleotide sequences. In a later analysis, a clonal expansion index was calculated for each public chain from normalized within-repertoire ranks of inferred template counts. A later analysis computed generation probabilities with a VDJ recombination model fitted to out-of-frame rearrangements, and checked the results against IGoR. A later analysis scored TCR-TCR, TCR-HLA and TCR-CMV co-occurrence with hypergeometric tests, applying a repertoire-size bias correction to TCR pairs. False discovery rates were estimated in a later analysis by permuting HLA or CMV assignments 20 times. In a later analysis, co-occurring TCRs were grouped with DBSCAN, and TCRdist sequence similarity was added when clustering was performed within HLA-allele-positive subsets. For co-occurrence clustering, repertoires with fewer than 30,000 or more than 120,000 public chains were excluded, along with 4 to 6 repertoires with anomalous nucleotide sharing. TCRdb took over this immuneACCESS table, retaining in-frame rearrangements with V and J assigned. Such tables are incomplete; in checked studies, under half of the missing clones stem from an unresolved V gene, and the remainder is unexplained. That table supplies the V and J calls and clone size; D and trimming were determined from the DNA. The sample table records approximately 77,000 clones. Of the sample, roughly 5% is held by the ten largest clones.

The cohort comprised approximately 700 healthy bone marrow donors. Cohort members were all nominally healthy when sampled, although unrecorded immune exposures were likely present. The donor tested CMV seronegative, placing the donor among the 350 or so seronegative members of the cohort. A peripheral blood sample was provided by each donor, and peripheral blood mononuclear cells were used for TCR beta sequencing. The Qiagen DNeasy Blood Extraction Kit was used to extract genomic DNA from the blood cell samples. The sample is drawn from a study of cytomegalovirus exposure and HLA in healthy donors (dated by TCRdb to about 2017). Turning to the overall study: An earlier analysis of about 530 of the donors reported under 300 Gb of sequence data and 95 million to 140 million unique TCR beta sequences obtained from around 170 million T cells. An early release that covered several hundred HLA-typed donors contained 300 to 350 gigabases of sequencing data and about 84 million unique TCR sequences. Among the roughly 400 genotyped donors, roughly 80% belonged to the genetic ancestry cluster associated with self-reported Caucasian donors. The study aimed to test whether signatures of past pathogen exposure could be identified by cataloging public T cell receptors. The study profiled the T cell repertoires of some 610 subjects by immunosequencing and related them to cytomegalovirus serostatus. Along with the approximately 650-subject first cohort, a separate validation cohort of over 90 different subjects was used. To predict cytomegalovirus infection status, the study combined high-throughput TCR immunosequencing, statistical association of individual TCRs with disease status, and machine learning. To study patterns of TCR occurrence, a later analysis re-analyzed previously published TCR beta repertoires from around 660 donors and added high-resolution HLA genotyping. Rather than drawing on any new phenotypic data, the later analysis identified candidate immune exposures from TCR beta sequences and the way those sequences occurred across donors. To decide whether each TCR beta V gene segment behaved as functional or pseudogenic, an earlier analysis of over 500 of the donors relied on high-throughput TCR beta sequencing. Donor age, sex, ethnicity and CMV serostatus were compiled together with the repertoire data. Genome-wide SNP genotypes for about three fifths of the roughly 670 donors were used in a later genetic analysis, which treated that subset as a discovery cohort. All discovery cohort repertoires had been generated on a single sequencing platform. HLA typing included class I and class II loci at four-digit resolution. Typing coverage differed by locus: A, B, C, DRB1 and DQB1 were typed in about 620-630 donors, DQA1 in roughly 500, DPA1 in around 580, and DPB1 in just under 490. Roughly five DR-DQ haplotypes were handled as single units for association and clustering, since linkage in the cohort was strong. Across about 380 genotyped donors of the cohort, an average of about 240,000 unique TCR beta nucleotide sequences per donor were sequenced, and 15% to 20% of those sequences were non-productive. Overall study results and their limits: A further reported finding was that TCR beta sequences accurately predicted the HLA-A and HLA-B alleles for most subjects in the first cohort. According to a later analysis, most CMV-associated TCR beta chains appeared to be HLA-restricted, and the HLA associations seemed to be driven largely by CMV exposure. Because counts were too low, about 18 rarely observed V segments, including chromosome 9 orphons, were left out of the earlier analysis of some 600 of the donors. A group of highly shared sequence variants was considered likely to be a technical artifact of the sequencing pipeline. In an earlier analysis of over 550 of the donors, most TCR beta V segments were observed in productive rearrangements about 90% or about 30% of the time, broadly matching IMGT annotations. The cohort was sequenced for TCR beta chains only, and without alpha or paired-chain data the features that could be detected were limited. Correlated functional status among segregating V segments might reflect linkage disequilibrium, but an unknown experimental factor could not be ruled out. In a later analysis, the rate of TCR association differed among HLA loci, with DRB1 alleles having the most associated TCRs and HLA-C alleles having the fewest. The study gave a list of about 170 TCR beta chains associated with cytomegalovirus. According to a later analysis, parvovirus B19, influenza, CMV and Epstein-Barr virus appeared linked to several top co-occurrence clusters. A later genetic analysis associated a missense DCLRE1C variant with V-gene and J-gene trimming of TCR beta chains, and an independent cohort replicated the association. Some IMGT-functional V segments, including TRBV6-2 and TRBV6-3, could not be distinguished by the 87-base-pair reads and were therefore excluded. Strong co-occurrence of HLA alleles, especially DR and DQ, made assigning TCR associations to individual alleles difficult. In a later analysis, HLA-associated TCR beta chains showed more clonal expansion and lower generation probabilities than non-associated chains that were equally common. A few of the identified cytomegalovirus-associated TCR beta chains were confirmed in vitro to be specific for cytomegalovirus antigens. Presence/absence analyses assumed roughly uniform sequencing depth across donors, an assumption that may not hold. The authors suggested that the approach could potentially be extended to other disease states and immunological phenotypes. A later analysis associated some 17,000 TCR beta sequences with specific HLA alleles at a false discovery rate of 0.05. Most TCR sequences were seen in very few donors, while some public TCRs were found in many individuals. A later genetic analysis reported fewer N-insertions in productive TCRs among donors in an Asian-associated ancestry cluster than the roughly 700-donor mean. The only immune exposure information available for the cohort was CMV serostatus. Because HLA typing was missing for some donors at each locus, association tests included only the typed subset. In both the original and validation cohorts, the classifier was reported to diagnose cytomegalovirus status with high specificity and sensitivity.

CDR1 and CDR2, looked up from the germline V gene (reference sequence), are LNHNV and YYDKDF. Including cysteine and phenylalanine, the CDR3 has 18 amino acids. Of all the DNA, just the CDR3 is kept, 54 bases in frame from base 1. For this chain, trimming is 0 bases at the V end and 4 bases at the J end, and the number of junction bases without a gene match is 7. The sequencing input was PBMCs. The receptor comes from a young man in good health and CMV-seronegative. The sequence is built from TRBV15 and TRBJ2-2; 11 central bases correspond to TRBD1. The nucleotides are TGTGCCACCAGCAGAGATCGGGCGGGGACAGGGGGCACCGGGGAGCTGTTTTTT. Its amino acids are CATSRDRAGTGGTGELFF.